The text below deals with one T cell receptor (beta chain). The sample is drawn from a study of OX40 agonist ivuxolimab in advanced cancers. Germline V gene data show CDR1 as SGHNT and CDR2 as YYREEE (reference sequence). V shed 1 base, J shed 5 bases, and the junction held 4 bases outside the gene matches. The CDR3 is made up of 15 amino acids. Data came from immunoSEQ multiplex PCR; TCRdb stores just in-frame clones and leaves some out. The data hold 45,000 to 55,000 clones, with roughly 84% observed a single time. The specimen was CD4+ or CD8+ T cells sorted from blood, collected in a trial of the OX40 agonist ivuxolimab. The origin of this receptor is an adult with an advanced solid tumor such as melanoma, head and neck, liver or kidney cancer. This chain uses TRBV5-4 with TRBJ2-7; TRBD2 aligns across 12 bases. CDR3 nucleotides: TGTGCCAGCAGCTTGTGGACTAGCGGGAAAGACGAGCAGTACTTC. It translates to CASSLWTSGKDEQYF.